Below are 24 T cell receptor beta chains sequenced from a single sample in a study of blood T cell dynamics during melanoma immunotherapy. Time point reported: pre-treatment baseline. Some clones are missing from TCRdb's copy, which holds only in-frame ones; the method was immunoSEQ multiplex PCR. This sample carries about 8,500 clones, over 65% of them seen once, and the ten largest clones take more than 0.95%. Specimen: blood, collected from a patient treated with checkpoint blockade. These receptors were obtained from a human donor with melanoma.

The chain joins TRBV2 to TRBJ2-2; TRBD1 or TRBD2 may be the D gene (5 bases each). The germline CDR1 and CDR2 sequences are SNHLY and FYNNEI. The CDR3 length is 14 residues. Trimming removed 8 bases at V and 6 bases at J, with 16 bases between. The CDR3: CASGRGPKAGELFF. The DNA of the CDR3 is TGTGCCAGCGGACGGGGACCGAAGGCCGGGGAGCTGTTTTTT.

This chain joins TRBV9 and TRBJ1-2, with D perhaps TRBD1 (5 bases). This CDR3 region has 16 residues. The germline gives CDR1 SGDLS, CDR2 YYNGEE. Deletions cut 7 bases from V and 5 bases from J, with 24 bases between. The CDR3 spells CASANPVAGILYGYTF. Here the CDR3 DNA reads TGTGCCAGCGCCAACCCGGTGGCAGGGATATTGTATGGCTACACCTTC. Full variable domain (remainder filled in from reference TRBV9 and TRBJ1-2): DSGVTQTPKHLITATGQRVTLRCSPRSGDLSVYWYQQSLDQGLQFLIQYYNGEERAKGNILERFSAQQFPDLHSELNLSSLELGDSALYFCASANPVAGILYGYTFGSGTRLTVV.

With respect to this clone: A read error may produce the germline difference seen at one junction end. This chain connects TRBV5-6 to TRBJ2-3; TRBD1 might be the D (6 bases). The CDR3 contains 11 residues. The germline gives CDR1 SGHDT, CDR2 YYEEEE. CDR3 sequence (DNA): TGTGCCAGCAGCTACGCTGGGGACAAGGATTTT. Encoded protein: CASSYAGDKDF.

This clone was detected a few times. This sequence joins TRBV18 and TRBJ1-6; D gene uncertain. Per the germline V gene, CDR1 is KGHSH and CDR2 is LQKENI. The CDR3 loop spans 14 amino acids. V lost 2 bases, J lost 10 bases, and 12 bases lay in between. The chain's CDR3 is CASSPTSLDSPLHF. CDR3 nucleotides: TGTGCCAGCTCACCAACTTCCCTGGACTCACCCCTCCACTTT.

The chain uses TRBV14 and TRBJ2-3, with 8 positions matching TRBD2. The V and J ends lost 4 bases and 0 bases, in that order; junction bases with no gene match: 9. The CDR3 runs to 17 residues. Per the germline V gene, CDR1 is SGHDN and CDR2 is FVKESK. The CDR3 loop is CASSRNAGGYSTDTQYF. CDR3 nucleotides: TGTGCCAGCAGCCGCAACGCGGGGGGATACAGCACAGATACGCAGTATTTT.

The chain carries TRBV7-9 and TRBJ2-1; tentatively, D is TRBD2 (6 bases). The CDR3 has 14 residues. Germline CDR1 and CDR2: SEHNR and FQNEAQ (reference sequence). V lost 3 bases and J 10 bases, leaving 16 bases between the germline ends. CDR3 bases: TGTGCCAGCAGCTTTGCTTATTTGGGGGGAGAGCAGTTCTTC. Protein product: CASSFAYLGGEQFF.

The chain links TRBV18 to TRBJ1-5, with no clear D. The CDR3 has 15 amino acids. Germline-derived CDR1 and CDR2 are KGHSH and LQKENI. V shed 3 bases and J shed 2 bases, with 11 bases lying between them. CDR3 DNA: TGTGCCAGCTCACCCGACCAGTCCGGCAATCAGCCCCAGCATTTT. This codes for CASSPDQSGNQPQHF.

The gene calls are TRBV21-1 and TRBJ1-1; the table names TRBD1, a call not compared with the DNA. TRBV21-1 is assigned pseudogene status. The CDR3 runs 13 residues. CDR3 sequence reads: CASSKGQGPEAFF. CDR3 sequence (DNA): TGTGCCAGCAGCAAGGGTCAGGGGCCCGAAGCTTTCTTT.

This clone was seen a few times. This CDR3 is CASSEVGGRGQPQHF. The CDR3 nucleotides are TGTGCCAGCAGTGAAGTAGGCGGCAGAGGCCAGCCCCAGCATTTT. The chain has TRBV6-1 and TRBJ1-5; D is ambiguous. Germline V gene data show CDR1 as MNHNS and CDR2 as SASEGT. V was trimmed by 1 base and J by 7 bases, leaving 14 bases between them. This CDR3 contains 15 residues.

CDR3: CASSLGGVGGYTF. The CDR3 coding sequence is TGTGCCAGCAGCTTGGGAGGGGTAGGAGGCTACACCTTC. J is TRBJ1-2 and V is TRBV11-1; D perhaps matches TRBD1 (5 bases). From germline, CDR1 is SGHAT and CDR2 FQDESV (reference sequence). V was clipped by 3 bases and J by 8 bases, with 13 bases between them. The CDR3 has 13 residues.

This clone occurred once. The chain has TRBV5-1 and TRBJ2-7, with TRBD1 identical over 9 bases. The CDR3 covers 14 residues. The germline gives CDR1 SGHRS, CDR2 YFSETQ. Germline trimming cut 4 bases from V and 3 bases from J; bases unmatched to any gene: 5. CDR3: CASSPGQGGYEQYF. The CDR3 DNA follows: TGCGCCAGCAGCCCGGGACAGGGAGGCTACGAGCAGTACTTC.

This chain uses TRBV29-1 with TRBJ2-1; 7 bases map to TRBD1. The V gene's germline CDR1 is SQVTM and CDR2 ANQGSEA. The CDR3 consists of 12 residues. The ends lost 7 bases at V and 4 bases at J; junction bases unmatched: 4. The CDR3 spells CSEGASYNEQFF. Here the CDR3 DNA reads TGCAGCGAGGGGGCCTCGTACAATGAGCAGTTCTTC.

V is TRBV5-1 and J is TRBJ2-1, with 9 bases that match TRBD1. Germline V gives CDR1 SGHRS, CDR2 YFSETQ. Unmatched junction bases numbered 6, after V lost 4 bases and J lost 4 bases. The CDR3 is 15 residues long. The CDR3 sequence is CASSPGQGPYNEQFF. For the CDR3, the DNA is TGCGCCAGCAGCCCGGGACAGGGTCCTTACAATGAGCAGTTCTTC. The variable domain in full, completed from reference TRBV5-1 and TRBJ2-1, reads KAGVTQTPRYLIKTRGQQVTLSCSPISGHRSVSWYQQTPGQGLQFLFEYFSETQRNKGNFPGRFSGRQFSNSRSEMNVSTLELGDSALYLCASSPGQGPYNEQFFGPGTRLTVL.

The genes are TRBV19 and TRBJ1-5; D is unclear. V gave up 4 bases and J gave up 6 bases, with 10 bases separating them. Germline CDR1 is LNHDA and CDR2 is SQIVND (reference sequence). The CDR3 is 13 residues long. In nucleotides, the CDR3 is TGTGCCAGTAGTAGCGACGGTAGTCAGCCCCAGCATTTT. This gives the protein CASSSDGSQPQHF.

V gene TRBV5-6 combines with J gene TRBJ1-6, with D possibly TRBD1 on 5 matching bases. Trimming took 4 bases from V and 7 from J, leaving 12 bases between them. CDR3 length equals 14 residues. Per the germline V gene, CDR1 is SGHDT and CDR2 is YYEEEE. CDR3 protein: CASSTGAKNSPLHF. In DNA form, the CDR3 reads TGTGCCAGCAGCACCGGGGCGAAGAATTCACCCCTCCACTTT.

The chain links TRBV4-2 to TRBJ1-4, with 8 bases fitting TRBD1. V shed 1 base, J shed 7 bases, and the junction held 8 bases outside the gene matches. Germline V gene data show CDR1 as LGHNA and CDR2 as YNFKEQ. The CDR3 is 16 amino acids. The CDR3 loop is CASSQGTGQGSEKLFF. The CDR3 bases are TGTGCCAGCAGCCAAGGGACAGGGCAGGGTAGTGAAAAACTGTTTTTT.

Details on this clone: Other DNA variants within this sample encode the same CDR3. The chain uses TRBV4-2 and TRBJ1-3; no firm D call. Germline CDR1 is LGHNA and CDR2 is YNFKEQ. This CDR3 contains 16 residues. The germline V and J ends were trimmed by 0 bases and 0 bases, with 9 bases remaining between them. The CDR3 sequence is CASSQERHRSGNTIYF. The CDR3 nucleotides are TGTGCCAGCAGCCAAGAACGGCACCGCTCTGGAAACACCATATATTTT.

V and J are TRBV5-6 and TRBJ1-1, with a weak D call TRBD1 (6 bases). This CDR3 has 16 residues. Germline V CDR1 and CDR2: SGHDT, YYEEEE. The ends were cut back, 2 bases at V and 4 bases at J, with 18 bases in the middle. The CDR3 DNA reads TGTGCCAGCAGCTTTGTGCAGGGGCCCTTGGTCACTGAAGCTTTCTTT. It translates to CASSFVQGPLVTEAFF.

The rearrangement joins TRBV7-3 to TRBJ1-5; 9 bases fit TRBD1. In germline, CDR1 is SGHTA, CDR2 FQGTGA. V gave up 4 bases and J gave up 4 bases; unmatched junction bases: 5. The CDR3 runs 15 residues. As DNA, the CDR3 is TGTGCCAGCAGCTCGGCGGGACAGGGTAATCAGCCCCAGCATTTT. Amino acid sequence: CASSSAGQGNQPQHF.

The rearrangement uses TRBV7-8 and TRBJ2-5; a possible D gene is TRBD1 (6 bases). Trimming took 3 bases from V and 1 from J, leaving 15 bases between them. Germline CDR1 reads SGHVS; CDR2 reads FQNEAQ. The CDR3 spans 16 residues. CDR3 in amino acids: CASSFSGAYLQETQYF. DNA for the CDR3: TGTGCCAGCAGCTTTTCAGGGGCCTACCTCCAAGAGACCCAGTACTTC.

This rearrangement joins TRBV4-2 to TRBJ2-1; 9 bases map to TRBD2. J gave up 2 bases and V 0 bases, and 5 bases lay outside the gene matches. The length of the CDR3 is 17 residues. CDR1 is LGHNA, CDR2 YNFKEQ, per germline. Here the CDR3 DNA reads TGTGCCAGCAGCCAAGAGTCGGCGGGAGGGACCTACAATGAGCAGTTCTTC. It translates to CASSQESAGGTYNEQFF.

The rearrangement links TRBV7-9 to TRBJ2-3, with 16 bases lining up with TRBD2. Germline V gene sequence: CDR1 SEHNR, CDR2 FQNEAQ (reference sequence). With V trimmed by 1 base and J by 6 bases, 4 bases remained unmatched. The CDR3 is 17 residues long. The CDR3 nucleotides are TGTGCCAGCAGCTTAGGGGGACTAGCGGGAGGGCCGGATACGCAGTATTTT. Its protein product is CASSLGGLAGGPDTQYF.

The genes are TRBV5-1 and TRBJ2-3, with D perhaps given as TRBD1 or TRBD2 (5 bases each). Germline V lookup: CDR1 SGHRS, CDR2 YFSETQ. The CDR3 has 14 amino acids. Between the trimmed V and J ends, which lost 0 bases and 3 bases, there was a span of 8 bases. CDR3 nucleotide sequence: TGCGCCAGCAGCTTGGGGGGGTTTACAGATACGCAGTATTTT. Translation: CASSLGGFTDTQYF.

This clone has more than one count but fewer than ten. In DNA form, the CDR3 reads TGTGCCAGCAGTACTTTGGAACAAGAGACCCAGTACTTC. Translation: CASSTLEQETQYF. This sequence joins TRBV2 and TRBJ2-5; D is unclear. CDR3 length: 13 residues. The V and J ends lost 5 bases and 2 bases respectively, with 9 bases between them. Looked up from germline, CDR1 is SNHLY and CDR2 is FYNNEI.